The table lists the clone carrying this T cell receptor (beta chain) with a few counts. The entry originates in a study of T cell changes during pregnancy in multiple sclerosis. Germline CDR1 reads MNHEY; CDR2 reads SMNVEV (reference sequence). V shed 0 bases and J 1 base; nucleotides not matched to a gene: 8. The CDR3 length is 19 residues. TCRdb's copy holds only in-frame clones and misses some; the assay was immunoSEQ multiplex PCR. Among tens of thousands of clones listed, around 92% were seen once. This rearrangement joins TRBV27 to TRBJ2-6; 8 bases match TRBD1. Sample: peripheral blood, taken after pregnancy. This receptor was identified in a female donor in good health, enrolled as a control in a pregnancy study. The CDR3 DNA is TGTGCCAGCAGTTTATCAGAGGACAGGGATTTTTCTGGGGCCAACGTCCTGACTTTC. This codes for CASSLSEDRDFSGANVLTF.